The T cell receptor (beta chain) described here comes from a study of blood T cell repertoires in COVID-19 (dated by TCRdb to 2018 to 2020). Background for the entire study: The collaborator samples originated in the United States, Italy and Spain and spanned the acute and convalescent phases of COVID-19. The material from the prospective study consisted of cDNA or gDNA derived from T cells, B-cell-depleted T cells, or PBMCs. Deeply sampled blood TCRbeta repertoires from subjects exposed to, actively infected with, or recovered from COVID-19 were included in the dataset. The repertoires were released in a freely available public database meant as a resource for research on the immune response to SARS-CoV-2. The samples were drawn from the first 160 participants of the ongoing ImmuneRACE study and from 1,254 subjects provided by 6 global collaborators. Nearly every sample came with metadata listing a de-identified subject ID, COVID-19 status, age in years and sex. Where HLA class I and class II types were available, the types were taken from metadata supplied by the sample provider, not from assay-based typing. Points the paper makes about the study in general: How much clinical and demographic metadata was included differed by source and by participant, and the metadata was provided uncurated.

In the prospective study, participants were about 18 to 100 years old, resided in 24 geographic areas of the United States, and were enrolled through a virtual design. Cohort assignment in the prospective study relied on participant-reported clinical history from a screening survey and a study questionnaire. For ImmuneRACE Cohort 3, a participant was defined as recovered based on two consecutive negative NP/OP PCR tests, clearance by a healthcare professional, or resolution of symptoms. In the prospective study, whole blood, serum and a nasopharyngeal or oropharyngeal swab were collected from each participant by mobile phlebotomists. Participants in the prospective study had the option to provide additional blood draws and questionnaires over a roughly two-month period. Prospective study blood samples were shipped either frozen or at room temperature before DNA extraction. On this clone itself: The antigen it recognizes is unknown. No much larger clonotype is one base removed from it; base qualities were not supplied.

The CDR3 holds 14 amino acids from the cysteine to the phenylalanine. The CDR3 DNA has 42 bases and is translated from base 1. The germline V gene (reference sequence) gives CDR1 as MNHNY and CDR2 as SVGAGI. Trimming takes 5 bases off V and 10 bases off J; junction bases not matched to a gene: 7. TCRbeta CDR3 regions were amplified from genomic DNA using the immunoSEQ Assay, a bias-controlled multiplex PCR. Processing in the source paper ran as follows. Nucleated cell counts per sample were estimated from amplification of reference gene primers within the assay. To quantify the absolute abundance of each unique TCRbeta CDR3 rearrangement, sequence reads were collapsed and filtered. For each sample, productive Simpson clonality was calculated by taking the square root of Simpson's diversity index across productive rearrangements. The immuneACCESS repertoire file appears here via TCRdb, limited to in-frame rearrangements. These files lack a portion of the clones; in checked studies, under half of the deficit traces to unresolved V genes, and the cause of the others is not known. V and J calls and clone size come straight from that table; D and trimming were deduced from the DNA. This sample holds about 430,000 clones; approximately 90% were observed only once. The ten top clones hold more than 0.95% of the sample.

The V and J genes are TRBV6-6 and TRBJ1-6, with 8 bases aligning to TRBD1. The sequencing sample was made of PBMCs or T cells enriched from blood (not recorded which). The receptor's source is a man between 25 and 39 years old who had recovered from COVID-19. The DNA is as follows: TGTGCCAGCAGTGGACAGGGCGACAGGTCACCCCTCCACTTT. It codes for CASSGQGDRSPLHF.